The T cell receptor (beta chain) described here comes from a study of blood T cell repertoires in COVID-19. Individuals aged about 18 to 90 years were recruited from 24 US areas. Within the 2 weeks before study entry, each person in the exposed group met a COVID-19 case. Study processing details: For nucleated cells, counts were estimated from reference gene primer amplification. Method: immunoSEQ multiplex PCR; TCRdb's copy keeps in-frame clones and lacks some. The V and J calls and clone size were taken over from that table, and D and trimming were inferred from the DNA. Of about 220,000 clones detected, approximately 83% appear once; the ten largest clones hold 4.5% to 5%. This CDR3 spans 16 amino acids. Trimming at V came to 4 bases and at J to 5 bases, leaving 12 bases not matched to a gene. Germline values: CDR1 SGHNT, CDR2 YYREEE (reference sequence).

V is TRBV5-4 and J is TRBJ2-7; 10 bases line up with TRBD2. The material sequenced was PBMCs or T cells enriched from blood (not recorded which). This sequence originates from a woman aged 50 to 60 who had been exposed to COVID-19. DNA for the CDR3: TGTGCCAGCAGCCGTAACCCAGCTAGCGGGGGTAACGAGCAGTACTTC. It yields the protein CASSRNPASGGNEQYF.